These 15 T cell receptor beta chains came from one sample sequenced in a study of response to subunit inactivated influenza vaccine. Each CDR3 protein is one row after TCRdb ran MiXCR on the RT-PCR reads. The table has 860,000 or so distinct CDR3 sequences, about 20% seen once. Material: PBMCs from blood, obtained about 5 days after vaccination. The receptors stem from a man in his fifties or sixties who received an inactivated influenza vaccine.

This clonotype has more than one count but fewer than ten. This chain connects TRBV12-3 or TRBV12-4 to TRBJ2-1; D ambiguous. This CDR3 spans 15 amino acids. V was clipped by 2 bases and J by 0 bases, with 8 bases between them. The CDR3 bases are TGTGCCAGCAGTTTATGGGTGAGCTCCTACAATGAGCAGTTCTTC. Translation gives CASSLWVSSYNEQFF.

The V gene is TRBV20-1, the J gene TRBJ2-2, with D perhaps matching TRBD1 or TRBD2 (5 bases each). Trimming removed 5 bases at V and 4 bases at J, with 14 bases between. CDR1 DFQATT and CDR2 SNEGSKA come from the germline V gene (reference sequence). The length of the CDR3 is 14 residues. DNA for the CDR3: TGCAGTGCTTTAAAGGGGAGCGGCACCGGGGAGCTGTTTTTT. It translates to CSALKGSGTGELFF.

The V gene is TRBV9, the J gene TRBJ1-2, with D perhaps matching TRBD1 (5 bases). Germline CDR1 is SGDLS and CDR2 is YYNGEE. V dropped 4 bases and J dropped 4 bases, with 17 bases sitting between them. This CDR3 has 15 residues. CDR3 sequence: CASSPREGVIYGYTF. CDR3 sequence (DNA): TGTGCCAGCAGCCCCCGGGAAGGGGTGATCTATGGCTACACCTTC.

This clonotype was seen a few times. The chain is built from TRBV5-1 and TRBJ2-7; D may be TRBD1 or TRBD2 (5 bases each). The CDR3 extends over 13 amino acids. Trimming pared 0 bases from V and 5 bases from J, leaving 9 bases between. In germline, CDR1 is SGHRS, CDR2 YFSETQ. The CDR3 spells CASSLGRDDEQYF. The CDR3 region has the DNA TGCGCCAGCAGCTTGGGCAGGGACGACGAGCAGTACTTC.

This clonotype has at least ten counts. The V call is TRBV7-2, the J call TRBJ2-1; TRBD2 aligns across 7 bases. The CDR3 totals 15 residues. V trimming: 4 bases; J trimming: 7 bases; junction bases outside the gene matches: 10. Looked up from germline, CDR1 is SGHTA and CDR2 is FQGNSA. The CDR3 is CASSSRGLAANEQFF. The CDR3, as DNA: TGTGCCAGCAGCTCCCGTGGCCTAGCGGCGAATGAGCAGTTCTTC.

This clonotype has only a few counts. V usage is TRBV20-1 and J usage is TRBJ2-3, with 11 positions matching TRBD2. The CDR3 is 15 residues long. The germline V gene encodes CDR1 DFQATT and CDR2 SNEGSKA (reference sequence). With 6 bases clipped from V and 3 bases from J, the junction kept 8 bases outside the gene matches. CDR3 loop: CSAVGASGRTDTQYF. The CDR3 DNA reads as TGCAGTGCCGTGGGGGCTAGCGGGAGGACAGATACGCAGTATTTT.

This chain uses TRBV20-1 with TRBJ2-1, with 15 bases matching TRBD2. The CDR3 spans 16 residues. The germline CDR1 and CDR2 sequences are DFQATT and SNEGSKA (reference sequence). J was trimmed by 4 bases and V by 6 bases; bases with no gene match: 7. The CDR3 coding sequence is TGCAGTGCACTCGGGACTAGCGGGAGGTCTTACAATGAGCAGTTCTTC. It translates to CSALGTSGRSYNEQFF.

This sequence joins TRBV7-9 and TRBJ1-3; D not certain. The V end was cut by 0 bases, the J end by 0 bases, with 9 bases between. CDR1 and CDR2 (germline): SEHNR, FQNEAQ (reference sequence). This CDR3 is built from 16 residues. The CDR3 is CASSLAEVLSGNTIYF. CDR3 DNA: TGTGCCAGCAGCTTAGCGGAGGTCCTCTCTGGAAACACCATATATTTT.

The CDR3 DNA is TGTGCCAGCAGCGTCTTGTCGGACACCGGGGAGCTGTTTTTT. This gives the protein CASSVLSDTGELFF. The chain couples TRBV9 to TRBJ2-2; no clear D. The length of the CDR3 is 14 residues. Germline V gene lookup returns CDR1 SGDLS and CDR2 YYNGEE. V lost 2 bases, J lost 3 bases, and 8 bases lay in between.

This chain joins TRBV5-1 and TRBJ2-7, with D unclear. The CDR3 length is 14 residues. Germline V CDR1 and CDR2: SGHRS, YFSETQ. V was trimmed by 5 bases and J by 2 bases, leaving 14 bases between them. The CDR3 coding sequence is TGCGCCAGCAGACCTCTCGCGGCGACCTACGAGCAGTACTTC. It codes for CASRPLAATYEQYF.

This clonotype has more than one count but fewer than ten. The CDR3 region is CSAAGGVATNEKLFF. The CDR3 DNA reads as TGCAGTGCCGCCGGGGGTGTCGCAACTAATGAAAAACTGTTTTTT. The chain combines TRBV20-1 with TRBJ1-4; the D gene is possibly TRBD1 (5 bases). Trimming took off 6 bases at V and 0 bases at J, with 14 bases between the two ends. Germline CDR1 is DFQATT and CDR2 is SNEGSKA (reference sequence). There are 15 residues in the CDR3.

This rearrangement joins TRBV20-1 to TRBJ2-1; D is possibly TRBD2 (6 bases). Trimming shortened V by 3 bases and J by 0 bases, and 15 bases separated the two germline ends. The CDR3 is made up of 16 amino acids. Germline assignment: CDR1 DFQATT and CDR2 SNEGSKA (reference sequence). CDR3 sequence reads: CSARPHLSGSYNEQFF. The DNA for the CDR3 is TGCAGTGCTAGGCCCCATCTTAGCGGCTCCTACAATGAGCAGTTCTTC.

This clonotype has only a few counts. The CDR3 bases are TGTGCCAGCAGCCAAGATCGGGCGCGGAAGCAGTTCTTC. It translates to CASSQDRARKQFF. V gene TRBV14 combines with J gene TRBJ2-1; no clear D gene. CDR3 size: 13 residues. Germline loops: CDR1 SGHDN, CDR2 FVKESK. V was shortened by 0 bases and J by 11 bases, with 11 bases between the two germline ends.

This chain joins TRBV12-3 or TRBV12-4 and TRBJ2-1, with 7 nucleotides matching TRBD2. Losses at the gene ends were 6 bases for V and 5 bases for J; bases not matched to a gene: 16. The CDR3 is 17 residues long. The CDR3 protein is CASRGILEGRANNEQFF. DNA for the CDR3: TGTGCCAGCAGGGGGATTCTGGAGGGGAGGGCCAACAATGAGCAGTTCTTC.

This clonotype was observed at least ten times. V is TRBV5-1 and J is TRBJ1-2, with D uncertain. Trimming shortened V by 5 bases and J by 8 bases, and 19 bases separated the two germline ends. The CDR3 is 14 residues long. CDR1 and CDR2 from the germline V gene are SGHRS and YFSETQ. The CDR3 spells CASSPEPPMGGYTF. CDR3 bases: TGCGCCAGCAGTCCGGAACCGCCTATGGGGGGCTACACCTTC.